Below are 18 T cell receptor beta chains sequenced from a single sample in a study of blood T cell repertoires in COVID-19. Libraries were prepared by immunoSEQ multiplex PCR; TCRdb keeps only in-frame clonotypes and omits some of them. This sample has a few hundred thousand clones, with roughly 84% found just once. The sequenced material came from PBMCs or T cells enriched from blood (not recorded which). These receptors all stem from a middle-aged woman who had recovered from COVID-19.

This chain links TRBV3-1 (or the pseudogene TRBV3-2) with TRBJ2-7, with a weak D call TRBD2 (6 bases). Trimming took off 3 bases at V and 4 bases at J, with 16 bases between the two ends. The CDR3 loop spans 15 amino acids. Per germline, CDR1 LGHDT and CDR2 YNNKEL (reference sequence). CDR3 protein: CASSQTPGESYEQYF. The CDR3, as DNA: TGTGCCAGCAGCCAGACACCGGGGGAGAGTTACGAGCAGTACTTC.

This sequence joins TRBV7-2 and TRBJ1-3; no clear D gene. This CDR3 spans 16 amino acids. Germline CDR1 and CDR2: SGHTA and FQGNSA. Trimming took 1 base from V and 0 from J, leaving 10 bases between them. The CDR3 region has the DNA TGTGCCAGCAGCTTAGAAGACACCCGCTCTGGAAACACCATATATTTT. This translates into CASSLEDTRSGNTIYF.

This rearrangement joins TRBV12-3 or TRBV12-4 to TRBJ2-1; no definite D call. Trimming stripped 8 bases from V and 0 bases from J, with 8 bases between. CDR3 length equals 13 residues. Here the CDR3 reads CASGTSSYNEQFF. The CDR3 DNA sequence: TGTGCCAGCGGTACCAGCTCCTACAATGAGCAGTTCTTC.

The chain combines TRBV4-1 with TRBJ1-2; D is ambiguous. Trimming cost V 2 bases and J 4 bases, with 14 bases left between them. The CDR3 length is 15 residues. CDR1 and CDR2 from the germline V gene are MGHRA and YSYEKL. The CDR3 bases are TGCGCCAGCAGCCAACTGAGTCAGGTCCTCTATGGCTACACCTTC. It encodes CASSQLSQVLYGYTF.

This sequence joins TRBV27 and TRBJ2-1; 8 bases fit TRBD1. The CDR3 covers 13 residues. Germline V CDR1 and CDR2: MNHEY, SMNVEV (reference sequence). The V and J ends lost 7 bases and 8 bases, in that order; junction bases with no gene match: 7. Here the CDR3 DNA reads TGTGCCAGCACCCGGACAGGGCCAGATGAGCAGTTCTTC. Translating it yields CASTRTGPDEQFF.

The rearrangement links TRBV18 to TRBJ2-3; 8 bases agree with TRBD1. V lost 1 base and J lost 1; bases outside the gene matches: 7. In germline, CDR1 is KGHSH, CDR2 LQKENI. This CDR3 region has 17 residues. CDR3 DNA: TGTGCCAGCTCACCACTGACAGGGGATAAAGGCACAGATACGCAGTATTTT. As protein: CASSPLTGDKGTDTQYF.

This rearrangement joins TRBV7-2 to TRBJ2-2; TRBD2 matches at 16 bases. V shed 5 bases, J shed 3 bases, and the junction held 6 bases outside the gene matches. The CDR3 is 18 amino acids. Per the germline V gene, CDR1 is SGHTA and CDR2 is FQGNSA. CDR3 bases: TGTGCCAGCAGCATGGGACTAGCGGGAGGGCCGGACACCGGGGAGCTGTTTTTT. It codes for CASSMGLAGGPDTGELFF.

CDR3 sequence (DNA): TGTGCCTGGAGTGTAACAGAACAGTATGGCTACACCTTC. It is translated as CAWSVTEQYGYTF. V and J are TRBV30 and TRBJ1-2; D gene unclear. The V end lost 0 bases, the J end lost 5 bases, and 10 bases lay between the germline ends. Per the germline V gene, CDR1 is GTSNPN and CDR2 is SVGIG (reference sequence). This CDR3 comprises 13 residues.

This clone was picked up one time. J is TRBJ2-2 and V is TRBV4-2, with D uncertain. CDR3 length: 16 amino acids. Deletions cut 4 bases from V and 5 bases from J, with 17 bases between. CDR1 and CDR2 (germline): LGHNA, YNFKEQ. The CDR3 sequence is CASSPEGIMETGELFF. The DNA of the CDR3 is TGTGCCAGCAGCCCCGAAGGTATAATGGAGACCGGGGAGCTGTTTTTT.

The chain uses TRBV7-2 and TRBJ1-3, with no clear D. The V end lost 5 bases, the J end lost 3 bases, and 8 bases lay between the germline ends. Germline V gives CDR1 SGHTA, CDR2 FQGNSA. The CDR3 loop spans 13 amino acids. CDR3 bases: TGTGCCAGCAGCGGCAGTGGTGGAAACACCATATATTTT. Residues: CASSGSGGNTIYF.

The chain combines TRBV5-6 with TRBJ2-5; D remains ambiguous. V lost 4 bases and J 3 bases, leaving 10 bases between the germline ends. This CDR3 is 13 amino acids long. Per the germline V gene, CDR1 is SGHDT and CDR2 is YYEEEE. The CDR3: CASSPEGEETQYF. CDR3 DNA sequence: TGTGCCAGCAGCCCGGAAGGAGAAGAGACCCAGTACTTC.

The rearrangement links TRBV19 to TRBJ1-1; the D is unclear. The CDR3 runs to 14 residues. Trimming removed 0 bases from V and 3 bases from J, with 8 bases in between. Germline V gene lookup returns CDR1 LNHDA and CDR2 SQIVND (reference sequence). The CDR3 DNA reads TGTGCCAGTAGTATAGATGGGGAGTACACTGAAGCTTTCTTT. Its protein is CASSIDGEYTEAFF.

The chain is built from TRBV25-1 and TRBJ1-5, with 8 bases aligning to TRBD1. V shed 2 bases, J shed 6 bases, and the junction held 12 bases outside the gene matches. The CDR3 has 17 amino acids. The germline V gene encodes CDR1 MGHDK and CDR2 SYGVNS. CDR3 protein: CASSEGGQGAGGQPQHF. CDR3 DNA sequence: TGTGCCAGCAGTGAAGGCGGCCAGGGGGCAGGCGGTCAGCCCCAGCATTTT. Together with reference TRBV25-1 and TRBJ1-5, the CDR3 gives the full variable domain: EADIYQTPRYLVIGTGKKITLECSQTMGHDKMYWYQQDPGMELHLIHYSYGVNSTEKGDLSSESTVSRIRTEHFPLTLESARPSHTSQYLCASSEGGQGAGGQPQHFGDGTRLSIL.

CDR3 in amino acids: CASSQFVGLAGVKSGANVLTF. In DNA form, the CDR3 reads TGTGCCAGCTCACAGTTTGTCGGACTAGCGGGAGTAAAGTCCGGGGCCAACGTCCTGACTTTC. The V gene is TRBV18, the J gene TRBJ2-6; 13 bases align to TRBD2. V shed 4 bases, J shed 4 bases, and the junction held 16 bases outside the gene matches. Germline V lookup: CDR1 KGHSH, CDR2 LQKENI. The CDR3 totals 21 residues.

This sequence joins TRBV27 and TRBJ1-2; 8 nucleotides align to TRBD1. Unmatched junction bases numbered 3, after V lost 2 bases and J lost 4 bases. Germline V gene lookup returns CDR1 MNHEY and CDR2 SMNVEV (reference sequence). The CDR3 covers 14 residues. CDR3 sequence (DNA): TGTGCCAGCAGTTTAGCAGGGGGCGTCTATGGCTACACCTTC. Its translation: CASSLAGGVYGYTF.

This clone was seen just once. The CDR3 is CASSPRGSLLTEAFF. The CDR3 nucleotides read TGTGCCAGCAGCCCCCGGGGGTCGCTGCTCACTGAAGCTTTCTTT. The gene calls are TRBV7-9 and TRBJ1-1; D is possibly TRBD1 (5 bases). CDR1 and CDR2 (germline): SEHNR, FQNEAQ (reference sequence). The CDR3 is made up of 15 amino acids. V was clipped by 5 bases and J by 4 bases, with 17 bases between them.

Only one count was recorded for this clone. This rearrangement joins TRBV28 to TRBJ1-2; TRBD1 aligns across 7 bases. Trimming removed 2 bases from V and 3 bases from J; junction bases left unmatched: 6. Looked up from germline, CDR1 is MDHEN and CDR2 is SYDVKM. The CDR3 is 15 residues long. The CDR3 loop reads CASSLSPGTDYGYTF. Here the CDR3 DNA reads TGTGCCAGCAGTTTAAGCCCTGGGACAGACTATGGCTACACCTTC.

This clone has only one observation. The chain joins TRBV4-1 to TRBJ2-1; D remains unclear. CDR3 length: 15 amino acids. The germline V gene has CDR1 MGHRA and CDR2 YSYEKL. Trimming pared 0 bases from V and 6 bases from J, leaving 12 bases between. DNA of the CDR3: TGCGCCAGCAGCCAAGATATGGAGCGCCGCAATGAGCAGTTCTTC. Its translation is CASSQDMERRNEQFF.